A single sample gave rise to the 9 T cell receptor beta chains below, sequenced in a study of cytomegalovirus exposure and HLA in healthy donors. Use of 60 Vbeta and 13 Jbeta primers characterized the PCR. Assay: immunoSEQ multiplex PCR; the TCRdb copy retains only in-frame clones and omits some. The table shows about 140,000 clones, with 80% to 85% occurring only once. The source material was PBMCs. These receptors all stem from a female donor in good health and CMV-seronegative.

This chain links TRBV4-1 with TRBJ2-1; TRBD1 aligns across 9 bases. Germline V gives CDR1 MGHRA, CDR2 YSYEKL. The CDR3 sequence is 16 residues long. The V segment lost 4 bases and the J segment 0 bases; nucleotides outside the gene matches: 4. Written as DNA, the CDR3 is TGCGCCAGCAGCCGGACAGGGGTGAGCTCCTACAATGAGCAGTTCTTC. This codes for CASSRTGVSSYNEQFF.

The V call is TRBV5-5, the J call TRBJ1-5; 7 bases are shared with TRBD1. J lost 0 bases, V lost 0 bases, and 9 bases had no gene match. The CDR3 runs 18 residues. Germline V lookup: CDR1 SGHKS, CDR2 YYEKEE (reference sequence). The CDR3 protein is CASSLVSQGEYSNQPQHF. DNA for the CDR3: TGTGCCAGCAGCTTGGTTTCCCAGGGGGAGTATAGCAATCAGCCCCAGCATTTT.

The chain uses TRBV18 and TRBJ2-7; 7 positions match TRBD1. V dropped 3 bases and J dropped 3; count of bases not matched to a gene: 2. Germline V CDR1 and CDR2: KGHSH, LQKENI. The CDR3 contains 13 residues. As DNA, the CDR3 is TGTGCCAGCTCACCCGGGACAGACTACGAGCAGTACTTC. Amino acid sequence: CASSPGTDYEQYF. The variable domain in full, completed from reference TRBV18 and TRBJ2-7, reads NAGVMQNPRHLVRRRGQEARLRCSPMKGHSHVYWYRQLPEEGLKFMVYLQKENIIDESGMPKERFSAEFPKEGPSILRIQQVVRGDSAAYFCASSPGTDYEQYFGPGTRLTVT.

This sequence joins TRBV6-5 and TRBJ2-7; the D gene is possibly TRBD1 (6 bases). V lost 2 bases, J lost 11 bases, and 13 bases lay in between. This CDR3 comprises 12 residues. Germline CDR1 MNHEY, CDR2 SVGAGI. The chain's CDR3 is CASSYGGAEKYF. The CDR3 region has the DNA TGTGCCAGCAGTTACGGGGGCGCGGAGAAGTACTTC.

The chain links TRBV2 to TRBJ2-7; TRBD2 agrees at 10 bases. Trimming took 8 bases from V and 4 from J; bases not matched to a gene: 17. The germline V gene has CDR1 SNHLY and CDR2 FYNNEI. This CDR3 comprises 17 residues. This CDR3 is CASFVVLAGVDAYEQYF. The CDR3 DNA reads as TGTGCCAGCTTTGTCGTCCTAGCGGGAGTGGATGCGTACGAGCAGTACTTC.

This clone has only one observation. The chain employs TRBV7-9 and TRBJ1-4; TRBD1 aligns across 7 bases. The germline V gene has CDR1 SEHNR and CDR2 FQNEAQ (reference sequence). Trimming took 4 bases from V and 1 from J; bases not matched to a gene: 0. CDR3 size: 14 residues. Here the CDR3 DNA reads TGTGCCAGCAGCTCAGGGGGAACTAATGAAAAACTGTTTTTT. It yields the protein CASSSGGTNEKLFF. Drawing the rest from reference TRBV7-9 and TRBJ1-4, the complete variable domain is DTGVSQNPRHKITKRGQNVTFRCDPISEHNRLYWYRQTLGQGPEFLTYFQNEAQLEKSRLLSDRFSAERPKGSFSTLEIQRTEQGDSAMYLCASSSGGTNEKLFFGSGTQLSVL.

V is TRBV4-1 and J is TRBJ2-7, with D possibly TRBD1 on 5 matching bases. Per the germline V gene, CDR1 is MGHRA and CDR2 is YSYEKL. Between the trimmed V and J ends, which lost 0 bases and 3 bases, there was a span of 15 bases. This CDR3 contains 16 residues. CDR3 in amino acids: CASSQEPRAPLYEQYF. The CDR3 DNA reads TGCGCCAGCAGCCAAGAACCCAGGGCCCCGCTCTACGAGCAGTACTTC.

There are a few counts of this clone. This chain links TRBV6-4 with TRBJ2-6, with D uncertain. Germline CDR1 and CDR2: MRHNA and SNTAGT. This CDR3 is built from 14 residues. V shed 4 bases and J shed 0 bases, with 4 bases lying between them. CDR3 nucleotides: TGTGCCAGCAGTGCAGACTCTGGGGCCAACGTCCTGACTTTC. Its translation: CASSADSGANVLTF.

This clone was recorded a few times. V is TRBV19 and J is TRBJ1-5, with a weak D call TRBD1 (6 bases). CDR1 is LNHDA, CDR2 SQIVND, per germline (reference sequence). This CDR3 is 15 amino acids long. Trimming took off 5 bases at V and 0 bases at J, with 11 bases between the two ends. The chain's CDR3 is CASSAGQISNQPQHF. CDR3 nucleotide sequence: TGTGCCAGTAGTGCCGGACAGATTAGCAATCAGCCCCAGCATTTT.